This entry lists 30 T cell receptor beta chains sequenced from one sample in a study of T cells in Graves' hyperthyroidism and ophthalmopathy. Amplified TCR beta CDR3 regions came from RNA transcripts. During a first-round RT-PCR of the TCR CDR3, the HTBI primer set was used. TCRdb fed the multiplex PCR reads into MiXCR, producing one record per CDR3 protein. The sample gives 400,000 or so distinct CDR3 sequences, about 15% of which show up once; about 18% is in the top ten. Sequencing was done on a sample of blood. These receptors were taken from a woman under 40 with Graves' ophthalmopathy.

This clonotype has ten or more counts. The chain links TRBV3-1 to TRBJ2-1, with TRBD2 matching 11 bases. Germline V gene data show CDR1 as LGHDT and CDR2 as YNNKEL (reference sequence). The V gene end was trimmed by 3 bases and the J gene end by 6 bases; junction bases not matched to a gene: 7. This CDR3 region has 16 residues. Here the CDR3 DNA reads TGTGCCAGCAGCCAGGCTAGCGGGGGGATCTCCAATGAGCAGTTCTTC. As protein: CASSQASGGISNEQFF.

Here the CDR3 DNA reads TGTGCCAGCAGCCCCTCGGCGGGGGCTAATGAGCAGTTCTTC. Protein sequence: CASSPSAGANEQFF. The chain combines TRBV7-2 with TRBJ2-1, with TRBD2 as a possible D gene (7 bases). Germline V gives CDR1 SGHTA, CDR2 FQGNSA. Trimming removed 5 bases at V and 7 bases at J, with 15 bases between. The CDR3 sequence is 14 residues long. The full variable domain, in which reference TRBV7-2 and TRBJ2-1 provide the parts outside the CDR3, is GAGVSQSPSNKVTEKGKDVELRCDPISGHTALYWYRQSLGQGLEFLIYFQGNSAPDKSGLPSDRFSAERTGGSVSTLTIQRTQQEDSAVYLCASSPSAGANEQFFGPGTRLTVL.

The V and J genes are TRBV7-9 and TRBJ1-5, with TRBD1 as a possible D gene (5 bases). The germline V gene encodes CDR1 SEHNR and CDR2 FQNEAQ (reference sequence). This CDR3 has 14 amino acids. The V gene lost 3 bases and the J gene lost 0 bases, with 6 bases spanning the gap. CDR3 coding DNA: TGTGCCAGCAGCTTCGGGACTAGCAATCAGCCCCAGCATTTT. Translation: CASSFGTSNQPQHF.

This clonotype was seen repeatedly, ten times or more. V is TRBV7-8 and J is TRBJ2-1, with D maybe TRBD2 (7 bases). The CDR3 is made up of 14 amino acids. Trimming took 5 bases from V and 9 from J, leaving 17 bases between them. Germline V gene data show CDR1 as SGHVS and CDR2 as FQNEAQ. CDR3: CASSPSGTSGEQFF. Here the CDR3 DNA reads TGTGCCAGCAGCCCAAGCGGGACATCGGGTGAGCAGTTCTTC.

This clonotype showed up many times. The rearrangement joins TRBV20-1 to TRBJ2-1; 8 nucleotides line up with TRBD2. This CDR3 has 16 amino acids. Trimming removed 3 bases from V and 5 bases from J; junction bases left unmatched: 12. Germline V lookup: CDR1 DFQATT, CDR2 SNEGSKA (reference sequence). The CDR3 DNA sequence: TGCAGTGCTAGCCCGATAGCGGGGACGGCTCACAATGAGCAGTTCTTC. Its translation: CSASPIAGTAHNEQFF.

This clonotype was seen ten or more times. The chain carries TRBV7-9 and TRBJ1-1; D ambiguous. V lost 5 bases, J lost 1 base, and 8 bases lay in between. The CDR3 loop spans 13 amino acids. From germline, CDR1 is SEHNR and CDR2 FQNEAQ (reference sequence). The CDR3: CASSQFGNTEAFF. CDR3 sequence (DNA): TGTGCCAGCAGCCAGTTTGGGAACACTGAAGCTTTCTTT.

This clonotype was seen many times. V is TRBV11-2 and J is TRBJ2-2; TRBD1 aligns across 9 bases. V shed 3 bases and J 0 bases; nucleotides not matched to a gene: 5. This CDR3 region has 17 residues. From germline, CDR1 is SGHAT and CDR2 FQNNGV. The CDR3 DNA sequence: TGTGCCAGCAGCTTGGGAACAGGGGGCGCGAACACCGGGGAGCTGTTTTTT. Its translation: CASSLGTGGANTGELFF.

Ten or more counts support this clonotype. The J gene is TRBJ2-3, the V gene TRBV20-1; TRBD2 is a possible D gene (7 bases). CDR1 is DFQATT, CDR2 SNEGSKA, per germline (reference sequence). CDR3 length: 14 amino acids. V lost 3 bases and J lost 3, with 13 bases in between. In DNA form, the CDR3 reads TGCAGTGCTAGGGGGGGGGGCGGAACAGATACGCAGTATTTT. Amino acids: CSARGGGGTDTQYF.

In its sample, this clonotype was seen many times. The chain carries TRBV30 and TRBJ1-1; 7 bases agree with TRBD1. CDR1 GTSNPN and CDR2 SVGIG come from the germline V gene (reference sequence). The V and J ends lost 1 base and 0 bases, in that order; junction bases with no gene match: 29. This CDR3 is built from 23 residues. CDR3 in amino acids: CAWSGDPPTYDTGDSYLNTEAFF. In DNA form, the CDR3 reads TGTGCCTGGAGTGGCGACCCACCGACTTACGATACAGGGGATTCCTATTTGAACACTGAAGCTTTCTTT.

This clonotype was seen many times. The CDR3 bases are TGTGCCAGCAAGAAAACCGGGACTAACAATGAGCAGTTCTTC. This encodes CASKKTGTNNEQFF. The chain uses TRBV2 and TRBJ2-1; 7 bases match TRBD2. V was pared by 7 bases and J by 5 bases, with 8 bases of the junction left unmatched. Looked up from germline, CDR1 is SNHLY and CDR2 is FYNNEI. This CDR3 region has 14 residues. The complete variable domain, with remaining parts taken from reference TRBV2 and TRBJ2-1, reads EPEVTQTPSHQVTQMGQEVILRCVPISNHLYFYWYRQILGQKVEFLVSFYNNEISEKSEIFDDQFSVERPDGSNFTLKIRSTKLEDSAMYFCASKKTGTNNEQFFGPGTRLTVL.

The chain recombines TRBV7-9 with TRBJ2-3; 10 positions agree with TRBD1. This CDR3 region has 16 residues. Unmatched junction bases numbered 6, after V lost 4 bases and J lost 2 bases. Germline lookup yields CDR1 SEHNR and CDR2 FQNEAQ (reference sequence). In DNA, the CDR3 is TGTGCCAGCAGCTGGGACAGGGGACCCGACACAGATACGCAGTATTTT. Amino acid sequence: CASSWDRGPDTDTQYF.

This clonotype was counted many times. The rearrangement links TRBV12-3 or TRBV12-4 to TRBJ2-2, with TRBD2 matching over 8 bases. V shed 6 bases and J 6 bases; nucleotides not matched to a gene: 6. This CDR3 contains 14 residues. The CDR3 nucleotides are TGTGCCAGCAGATCGGGGGGGCAGGCCGGGGAGCTGTTTTTT. It yields the protein CASRSGGQAGELFF.

V gene TRBV4-1 combines with J gene TRBJ1-3; no definite D call. CDR1 is MGHRA, CDR2 YSYEKL, per germline. The CDR3 loop spans 15 amino acids. Trimming shortened V by 1 base and J by 4 bases, and 11 bases separated the two germline ends. The CDR3 nucleotides read TGCGCCAGCAGCCAAGTTGCGACACCAGGAAACACCATATATTTT. Translated: CASSQVATPGNTIYF.

The V gene is TRBV28, the J gene TRBJ1-3, with a possible D match to TRBD1 (5 bases). Trimming stripped 3 bases from V and 5 bases from J, with 11 bases between. This CDR3 has 14 residues. Germline V gives CDR1 MDHEN, CDR2 SYDVKM. CDR3 in amino acids: CASSFSQGRNTIYF. The CDR3 DNA sequence: TGTGCCAGCAGTTTCTCTCAGGGTAGAAACACCATATATTTT.

This clonotype was recorded at least ten times. CDR3 DNA sequence: TGTGCCAGCAGCGAACGGGACAGGGATAGATATGGCTACACCTTC. Its protein is CASSERDRDRYGYTF. The chain carries TRBV6-1 and TRBJ1-2; 9 nucleotides line up with TRBD1. The germline V gene has CDR1 MNHNS and CDR2 SASEGT. Trimming removed 6 bases from V and 5 bases from J; junction bases left unmatched: 10. CDR3 size: 15 residues.

Many counts were recorded for this clonotype. The V call is TRBV7-9, the J call TRBJ1-1; D gene uncertain. V lost 5 bases, J lost 7 bases, and 8 bases lay in between. The length of the CDR3 is 11 residues. CDR1 and CDR2 from the germline V gene are SEHNR and FQNEAQ (reference sequence). The CDR3 DNA is TGTGCCAGCAGCCCCGGCGTTGAAGCTTTCTTT. Protein product: CASSPGVEAFF.

This chain joins TRBV14 and TRBJ2-5; no definite D call. Trimming stripped 0 bases from V and 5 bases from J, with 10 bases between. The CDR3 length is 14 residues. Germline V lookup: CDR1 SGHDN, CDR2 FVKESK. DNA for the CDR3: TGTGCCAGCAGCCAAGAAATTCTCTGGGAGACCCAGTACTTC. It translates to CASSQEILWETQYF.

This clonotype occurred a few times. The chain joins TRBV5-6 to TRBJ1-5; D not resolved. Germline lookup yields CDR1 SGHDT and CDR2 YYEEEE. This CDR3 is 12 amino acids long. V lost 4 bases to trimming and J lost 10 bases, with 12 bases between them. The CDR3 sequence is CASSLGGNPQHF. In DNA form, the CDR3 reads TGTGCCAGCAGCCTTGGTGGGAACCCCCAGCATTTT.

This clonotype was detected many times. The V and J genes are TRBV20-1 and TRBJ1-1; possible D gene TRBD1, 5 bases. Trimming took 6 bases from V and 0 from J, leaving 14 bases between them. CDR3 length: 14 residues. Germline-derived CDR1 and CDR2 are DFQATT and SNEGSKA (reference sequence). In DNA, the CDR3 is TGCAGTGCAGGGGAGGAGAGAATGAACACTGAAGCTTTCTTT. Translation gives CSAGEERMNTEAFF.

This clonotype has a count of ten or more. The V gene is TRBV20-1, the J gene TRBJ2-3, with TRBD2 matching 8 bases. V shed 0 bases, J shed 2 bases, and the junction held 7 bases outside the gene matches. The CDR3 is 16 amino acids. CDR1 DFQATT and CDR2 SNEGSKA come from the germline V gene (reference sequence). The CDR3 spells CSARDRGGGPTDTQYF. The CDR3 region has the DNA TGCAGTGCTAGAGACCGGGGGGGGGGCCCCACAGATACGCAGTATTTT.

This clonotype was counted many times. The chain carries TRBV11-3 and TRBJ2-7; D is possibly TRBD1 or TRBD2 (5 bases each). CDR3 length equals 16 residues. From germline, CDR1 is SGHNT and CDR2 YENEEA. V gave up 4 bases and J gave up 0 bases, with 16 bases separating them. Here the CDR3 reads CASSSSRVGGSYEQYF. The CDR3 coding sequence is TGTGCCAGCAGCTCGAGCAGGGTTGGGGGCTCCTACGAGCAGTACTTC.

The genes are TRBV9 and TRBJ2-1, with D possibly being TRBD2 (7 bases). This CDR3 comprises 15 residues. CDR1 is SGDLS, CDR2 YYNGEE, per germline. The V end lost 1 base, the J end lost 2 bases, and 10 bases lay between the germline ends. CDR3 region: CASSVTGGTYNEQFF. As DNA, the CDR3 is TGTGCCAGCAGCGTAACGGGGGGCACCTACAATGAGCAGTTCTTC.

V usage is TRBV7-6 and J usage is TRBJ2-7; 9 bases match TRBD1. The CDR3 is made up of 14 amino acids. CDR1 is SGHVS and CDR2 is FNYEAQ in the germline V gene. J was trimmed by 6 bases and V by 1 base; bases with no gene match: 4. This CDR3 reads CASSLGTGEGEQYF. The DNA of the CDR3 is TGTGCCAGCAGCTTAGGGACAGGGGAGGGCGAGCAGTACTTC.

There are a few counts of this clonotype. The V gene is TRBV19, the J gene TRBJ2-1; D may match TRBD1 or TRBD2 (5 bases each). The germline CDR1 and CDR2 sequences are LNHDA and SQIVND (reference sequence). V lost 3 bases, J lost 4 bases, and 16 bases lay in between. The CDR3 extends over 16 amino acids. This CDR3 reads CASSIKRGAVYNEQFF. As DNA, the CDR3 is TGTGCCAGTAGTATTAAGAGGGGCGCGGTATACAATGAGCAGTTCTTC.

There are many counts of this clonotype. This rearrangement joins TRBV6-6 to TRBJ2-3, with D perhaps TRBD1 or TRBD2 (5 bases each). Germline loops: CDR1 MNHNY, CDR2 SVGAGI (reference sequence). CDR3 length equals 16 residues. Trimming removed 0 bases from V and 0 bases from J, with 10 bases in between. The CDR3 nucleotides read TGTGCCAGCAGTTACTCGGGGGTTGTTAGCACAGATACGCAGTATTTT. As protein: CASSYSGVVSTDTQYF.

This clonotype was counted only a few times. The genes are TRBV7-9 and TRBJ2-3; D is perhaps TRBD2 (6 bases). The V gene's germline CDR1 is SEHNR and CDR2 FQNEAQ (reference sequence). CDR3 size: 14 residues. Trimming removed 10 bases at V and 1 base at J, with 15 bases between. CDR3 sequence: CATREAGRTDTQYF. The CDR3 DNA reads TGTGCCACCAGGGAGGCGGGGCGCACAGATACGCAGTATTTT.

This clonotype has a count of ten or more. The chain combines TRBV11-3 with TRBJ2-1; D may be TRBD1 or TRBD2 (5 bases each). The V end was cut by 0 bases, the J end by 3 bases, with 12 bases between. CDR1 and CDR2 from the germline V gene are SGHNT and YENEEA. This CDR3 region has 16 residues. The chain's CDR3 is CASSLDGASLYNEQFF. In nucleotides, the CDR3 is TGTGCCAGCAGCTTAGATGGGGCTAGCCTCTACAATGAGCAGTTCTTC. Based on the CDR3 plus reference TRBV11-3 and TRBJ2-1, the full variable domain is EAGVVQSPRYKIIEKKQPVAFWCNPISGHNTLYWYLQNLGQGPELLIRYENEEAVDDSQLPKDRFSAERLKGVDSTLKIQPAELGDSAVYLCASSLDGASLYNEQFFGPGTRLTVL.

This clonotype has ten or more counts. The chain employs TRBV2 and TRBJ2-1; 14 bases are a match to TRBD2. The trim removed 9 bases at V and 7 bases at J, leaving 8 bases unmatched. Germline CDR1 is SNHLY and CDR2 is FYNNEI. The CDR3 sequence is 15 residues long. As DNA, the CDR3 is TGTGCCAGTAAGCTGACTAGCGGGGGGGCAAATGAGCAGTTCTTC. Its translation: CASKLTSGGANEQFF. Looking up the rest from reference TRBV2 and TRBJ2-1 gives the full variable domain: EPEVTQTPSHQVTQMGQEVILRCVPISNHLYFYWYRQILGQKVEFLVSFYNNEISEKSEIFDDQFSVERPDGSNFTLKIRSTKLEDSAMYFCASKLTSGGANEQFFGPGTRLTVL.

Many counts were recorded for this clonotype. This chain connects TRBV10-3 to TRBJ2-7; D is ambiguous. The CDR3 totals 11 residues. Germline CDR1 reads ENHRY; CDR2 reads SYGVKD. Trimming left V 3 bases short and J 4 bases short, with 4 bases between. This chain's CDR3 is CAISDGYEQYF. DNA of the CDR3: TGTGCCATCAGTGACGGATACGAGCAGTACTTC.

This clonotype was detected ten times or more. The chain carries TRBV6-1 and TRBJ1-1; D gene unclear. CDR1 is MNHNS and CDR2 is SASEGT in the germline V gene. V lost 5 bases and J 0 bases, leaving 10 bases between the germline ends. The length of the CDR3 is 14 residues. The CDR3 DNA follows: TGTGCCAGCAGTCACTCACGAGTGAACACTGAAGCTTTCTTT. The encoded protein is CASSHSRVNTEAFF.